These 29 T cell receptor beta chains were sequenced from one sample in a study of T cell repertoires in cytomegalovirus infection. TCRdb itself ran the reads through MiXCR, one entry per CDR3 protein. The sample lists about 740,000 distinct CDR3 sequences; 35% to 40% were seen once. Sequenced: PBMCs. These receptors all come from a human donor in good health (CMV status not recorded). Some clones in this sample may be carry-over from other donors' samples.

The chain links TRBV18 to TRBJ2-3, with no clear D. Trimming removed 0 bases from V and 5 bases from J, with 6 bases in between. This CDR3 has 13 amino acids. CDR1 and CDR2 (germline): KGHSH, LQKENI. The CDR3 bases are TGTGCCAGCTCACCACCGGAGATAGATACGCAGTATTTT. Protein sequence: CASSPPEIDTQYF.

The CDR3 region is CASSPWQGTNTEAFF. Written as DNA, the CDR3 is TGTGCCAGCAGCCCTTGGCAGGGGACGAACACTGAAGCTTTCTTT. The J gene is TRBJ1-1, the V gene TRBV9, with a possible D match to TRBD1 (6 bases). Germline CDR1 SGDLS, CDR2 YYNGEE. The CDR3 totals 15 residues. V lost 4 bases and J lost 1, with 14 bases in between.

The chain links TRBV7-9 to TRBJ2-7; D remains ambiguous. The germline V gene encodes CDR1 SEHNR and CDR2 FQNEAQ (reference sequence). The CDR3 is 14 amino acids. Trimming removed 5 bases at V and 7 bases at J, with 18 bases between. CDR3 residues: CASSLVQWPLEQYF. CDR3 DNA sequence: TGTGCCAGCAGCCTAGTGCAGTGGCCACTTGAGCAGTACTTC.

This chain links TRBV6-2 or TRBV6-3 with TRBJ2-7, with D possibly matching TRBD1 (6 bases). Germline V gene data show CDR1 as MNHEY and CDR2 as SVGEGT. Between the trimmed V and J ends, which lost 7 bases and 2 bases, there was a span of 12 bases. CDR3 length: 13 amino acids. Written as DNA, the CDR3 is TGTGCCAGCACACCAGGGGTGGCCTACGAGCAGTACTTC. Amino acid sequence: CASTPGVAYEQYF.

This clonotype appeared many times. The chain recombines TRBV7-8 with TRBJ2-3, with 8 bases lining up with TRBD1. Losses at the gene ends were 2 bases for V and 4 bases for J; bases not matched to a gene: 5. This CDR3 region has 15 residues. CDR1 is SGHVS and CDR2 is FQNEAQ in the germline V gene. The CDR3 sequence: CASSLSRTGSDTQYF. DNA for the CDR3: TGTGCCAGCAGCTTATCCAGGACAGGGTCAGATACGCAGTATTTT.

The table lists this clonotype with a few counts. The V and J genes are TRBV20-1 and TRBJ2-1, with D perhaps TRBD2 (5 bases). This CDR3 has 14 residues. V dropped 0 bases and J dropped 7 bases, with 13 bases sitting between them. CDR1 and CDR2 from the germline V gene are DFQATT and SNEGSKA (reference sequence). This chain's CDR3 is CSAREDASYNEQFF. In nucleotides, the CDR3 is TGCAGTGCTAGAGAAGATGCTAGCTATAATGAGCAGTTCTTC.

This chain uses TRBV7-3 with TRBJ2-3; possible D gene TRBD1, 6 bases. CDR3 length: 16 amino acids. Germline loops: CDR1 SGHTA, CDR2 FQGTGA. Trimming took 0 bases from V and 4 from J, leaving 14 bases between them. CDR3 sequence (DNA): TGTGCCAGCAGCTTAACAACAACAGGGATCCCAGATACGCAGTATTTT. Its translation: CASSLTTTGIPDTQYF.

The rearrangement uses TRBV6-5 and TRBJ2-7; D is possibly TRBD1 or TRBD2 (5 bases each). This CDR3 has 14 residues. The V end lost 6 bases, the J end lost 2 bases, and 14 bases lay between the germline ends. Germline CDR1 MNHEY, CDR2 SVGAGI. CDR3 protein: CASSLQMGAYEQYF. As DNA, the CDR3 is TGTGCCAGCAGCCTTCAGATGGGGGCCTACGAGCAGTACTTC.

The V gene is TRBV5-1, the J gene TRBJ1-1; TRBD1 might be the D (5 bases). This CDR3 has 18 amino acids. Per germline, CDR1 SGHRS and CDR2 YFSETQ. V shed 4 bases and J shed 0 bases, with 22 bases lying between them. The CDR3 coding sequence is TGCGCCAGCAGCAATCGCCCACCGCCGACAGTCATGAACACTGAAGCTTTCTTT. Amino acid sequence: CASSNRPPPTVMNTEAFF.

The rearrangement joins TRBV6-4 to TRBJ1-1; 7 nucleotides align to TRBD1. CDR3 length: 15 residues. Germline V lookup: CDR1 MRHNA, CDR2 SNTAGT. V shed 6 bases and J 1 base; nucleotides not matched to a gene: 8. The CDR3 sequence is CASRSEGQKNTEAFF. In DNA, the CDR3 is TGTGCCAGCAGAAGCGAGGGACAGAAGAACACTGAAGCTTTCTTT.

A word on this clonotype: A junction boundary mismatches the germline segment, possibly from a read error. The CDR3 DNA sequence: TGTCCCTGTAGCCGTGGGTTCTCGGCGGCTAACTATGGCTACACCTTC. Protein product: CPCSRGFSAANYGYTF. This chain connects TRBV30 to TRBJ1-2; D uncertain. The CDR3 has 16 amino acids. Germline CDR1 GTSNPN, CDR2 SVGIG (reference sequence).

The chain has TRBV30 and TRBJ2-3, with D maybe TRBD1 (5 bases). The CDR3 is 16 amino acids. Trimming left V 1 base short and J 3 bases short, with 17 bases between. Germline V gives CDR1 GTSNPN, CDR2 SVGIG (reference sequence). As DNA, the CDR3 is TGTGCCTGGAGTGCAATTCTCCCGACAGAGACAGATACGCAGTATTTT. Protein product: CAWSAILPTETDTQYF.

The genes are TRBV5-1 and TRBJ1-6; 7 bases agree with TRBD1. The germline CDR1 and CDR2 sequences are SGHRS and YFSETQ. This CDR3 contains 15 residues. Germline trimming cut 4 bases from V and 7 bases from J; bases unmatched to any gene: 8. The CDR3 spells CASSPQGQENSPLHF. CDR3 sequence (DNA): TGCGCCAGCAGCCCACAGGGGCAGGAGAATTCACCCCTCCACTTT.

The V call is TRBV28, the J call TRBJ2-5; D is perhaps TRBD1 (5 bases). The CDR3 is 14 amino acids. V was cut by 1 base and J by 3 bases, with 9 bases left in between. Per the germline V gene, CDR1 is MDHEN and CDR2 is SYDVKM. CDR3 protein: CASSLFRGEETQYF. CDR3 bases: TGTGCCAGCAGTTTATTTAGGGGCGAAGAGACCCAGTACTTC.

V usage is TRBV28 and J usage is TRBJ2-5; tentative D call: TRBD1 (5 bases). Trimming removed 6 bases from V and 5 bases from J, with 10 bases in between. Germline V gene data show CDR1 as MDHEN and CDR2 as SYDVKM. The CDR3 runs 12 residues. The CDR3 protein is CASRGLLETQYF. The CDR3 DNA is TGTGCCAGCAGGGGGCTTCTGGAGACCCAGTACTTC. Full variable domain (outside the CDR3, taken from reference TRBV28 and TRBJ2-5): DVKVTQSSRYLVKRTGEKVFLECVQDMDHENMFWYRQDPGLGLRLIYFSYDVKMKEKGDIPEGYSVSREKKERFSLILESASTNQTSMYLCASRGLLETQYFGPGTRLLVL.

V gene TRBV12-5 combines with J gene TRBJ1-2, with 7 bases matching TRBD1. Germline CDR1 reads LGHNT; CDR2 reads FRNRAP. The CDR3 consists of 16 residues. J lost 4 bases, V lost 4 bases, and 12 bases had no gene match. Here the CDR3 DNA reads TGTGCTAGTGGTTCTCCCTCACAGGGGTCCCGCTATGGCTACACCTTC. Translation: CASGSPSQGSRYGYTF.

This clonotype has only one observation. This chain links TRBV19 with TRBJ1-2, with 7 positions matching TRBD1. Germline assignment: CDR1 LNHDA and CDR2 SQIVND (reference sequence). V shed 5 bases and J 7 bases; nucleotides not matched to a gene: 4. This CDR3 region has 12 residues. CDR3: CASSGTASGYTF. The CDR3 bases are TGTGCCAGTAGTGGGACAGCTTCTGGCTACACCTTC.

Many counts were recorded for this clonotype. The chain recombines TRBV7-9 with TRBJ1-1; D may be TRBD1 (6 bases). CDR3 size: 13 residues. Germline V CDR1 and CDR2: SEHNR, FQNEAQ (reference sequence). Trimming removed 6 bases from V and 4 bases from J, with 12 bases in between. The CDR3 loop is CASSYTGITEAFF. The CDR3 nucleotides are TGTGCCAGCAGTTACACAGGGATCACTGAAGCTTTCTTT.

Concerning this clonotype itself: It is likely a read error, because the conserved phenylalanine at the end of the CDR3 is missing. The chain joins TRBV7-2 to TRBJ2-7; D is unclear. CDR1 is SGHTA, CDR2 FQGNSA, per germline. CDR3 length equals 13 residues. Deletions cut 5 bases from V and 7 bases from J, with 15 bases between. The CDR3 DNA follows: TGTGCCAGCAGCCCCCAAGTACTCGGGGAGCAGTACTTA. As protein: CASSPQVLGEQYL.

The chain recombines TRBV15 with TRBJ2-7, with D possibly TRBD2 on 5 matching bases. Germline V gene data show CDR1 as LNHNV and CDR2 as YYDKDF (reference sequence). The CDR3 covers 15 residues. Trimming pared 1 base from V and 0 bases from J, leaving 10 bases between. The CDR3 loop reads CATSRGGGYSYEQYF. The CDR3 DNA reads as TGTGCCACCAGCAGAGGTGGCGGGTACTCCTACGAGCAGTACTTC. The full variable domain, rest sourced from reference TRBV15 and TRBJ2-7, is DAMVIQNPRYQVTQFGKPVTLSCSQTLNHNVMYWYQQKSSQAPKLLFHYYDKDFNNEADTPDNFQSRRPNTSFCFLDIRSPGLGDTAMYLCATSRGGGYSYEQYFGPGTRLTVT.

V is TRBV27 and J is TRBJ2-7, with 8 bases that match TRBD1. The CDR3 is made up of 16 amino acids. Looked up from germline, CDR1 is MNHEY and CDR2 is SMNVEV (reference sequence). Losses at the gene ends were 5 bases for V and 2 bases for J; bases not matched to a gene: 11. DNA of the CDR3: TGTGCCAGCAGTCCATCGACAGGGGATCGCCCCTACGAGCAGTACTTC. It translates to CASSPSTGDRPYEQYF.

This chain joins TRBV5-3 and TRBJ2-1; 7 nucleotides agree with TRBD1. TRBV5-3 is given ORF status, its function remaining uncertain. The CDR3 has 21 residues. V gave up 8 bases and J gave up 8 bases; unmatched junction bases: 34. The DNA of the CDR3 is TGTGCCAGCCGCTACCCTGACAGCCCGGAGTTCCCGAGGCGCACAGGGGATGAGCAGTTCTTC. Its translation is CASRYPDSPEFPRRTGDEQFF.

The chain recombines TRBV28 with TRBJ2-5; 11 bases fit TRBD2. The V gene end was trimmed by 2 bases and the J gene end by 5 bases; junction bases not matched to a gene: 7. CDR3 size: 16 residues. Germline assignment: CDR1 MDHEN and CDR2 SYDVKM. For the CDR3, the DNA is TGTGCCAGCAGTTTAGGTAGCGGGAGGGGTGGGGAGACCCAGTACTTC. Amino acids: CASSLGSGRGGETQYF.

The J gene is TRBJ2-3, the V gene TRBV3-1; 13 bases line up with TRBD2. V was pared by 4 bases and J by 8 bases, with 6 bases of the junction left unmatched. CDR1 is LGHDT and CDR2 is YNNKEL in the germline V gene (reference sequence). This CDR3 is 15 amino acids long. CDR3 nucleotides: TGTGCCAGCAGCCTACGGACTAGCGGGAGTGGTACGCAGTATTTT. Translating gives CASSLRTSGSGTQYF.

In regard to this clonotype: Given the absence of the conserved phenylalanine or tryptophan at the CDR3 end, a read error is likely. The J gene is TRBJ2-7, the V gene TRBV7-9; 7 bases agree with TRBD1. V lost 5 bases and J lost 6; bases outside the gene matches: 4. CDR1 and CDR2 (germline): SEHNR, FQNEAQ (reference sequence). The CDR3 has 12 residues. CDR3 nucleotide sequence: TGTGCCAGCAGCAAAGACAGGGCCGAGCAGTACTTA. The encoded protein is CASSKDRAEQYL.

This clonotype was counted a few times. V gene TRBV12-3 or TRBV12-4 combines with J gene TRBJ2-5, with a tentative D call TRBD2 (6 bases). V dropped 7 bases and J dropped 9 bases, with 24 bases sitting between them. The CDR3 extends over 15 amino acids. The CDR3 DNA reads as TGTGCCAGCACCTTCAGTGGGGTTCCGGGGGAGGCCCAGTACTTC. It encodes CASTFSGVPGEAQYF.

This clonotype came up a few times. The CDR3 DNA sequence: TGTGCCAGCAGCTCCGGGACAACCTTTTACACTGAAGCTTTCTTT. Protein: CASSSGTTFYTEAFF. The rearrangement joins TRBV6-6 to TRBJ1-1; weak D call: TRBD1 (6 bases). V lost 6 bases to trimming and J lost 3 bases, with 17 bases between them. The CDR3 sequence is 15 residues long. Looked up from germline, CDR1 is MNHNY and CDR2 is SVGAGI (reference sequence).

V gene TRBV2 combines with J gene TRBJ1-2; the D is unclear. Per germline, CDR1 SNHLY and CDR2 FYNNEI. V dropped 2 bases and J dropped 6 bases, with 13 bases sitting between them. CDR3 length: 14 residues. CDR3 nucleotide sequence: TGTGCCAGCAGTGAACCTCCGGTAGTCAATGGCTACACCTTC. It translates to CASSEPPVVNGYTF.

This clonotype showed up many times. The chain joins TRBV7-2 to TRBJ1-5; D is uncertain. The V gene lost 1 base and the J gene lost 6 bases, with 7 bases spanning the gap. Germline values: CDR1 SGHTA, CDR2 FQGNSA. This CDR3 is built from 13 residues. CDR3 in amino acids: CASSLDPGQPQHF. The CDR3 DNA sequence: TGTGCCAGCAGCTTAGACCCAGGTCAGCCCCAGCATTTT. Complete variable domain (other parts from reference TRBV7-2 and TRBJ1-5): GAGVSQSPSNKVTEKGKDVELRCDPISGHTALYWYRQSLGQGLEFLIYFQGNSAPDKSGLPSDRFSAERTGGSVSTLTIQRTQQEDSAVYLCASSLDPGQPQHFGDGTRLSIL.